A selection of T cell receptor beta chains follows, all from one sample in a study of blood T cell repertoires in COVID-19. The data were produced by immunoSEQ multiplex PCR, yet TCRdb's version contains in-frame clones alone and is incomplete. Here the sample spans roughly 200,000 clones, roughly 84% being singletons. Material: peripheral blood. The receptors were gathered from a human donor in a cohort sampled during active COVID-19. The CDR3 runs from the conserved cysteine through the conserved F or W. The D gene is left open where the match is weak. Size is stated for part of the rows, as once, few or many counts, or as a class when the clone is expanded.

J gene,V gene,D gene,clone size,CDR3 DNA,CDR3 protein
TRBJ1-3,TRBV11-2,NA,NA,TGTGCCAGCAGCCCCGGGTTCGGTTTTTCTGGAAACACCATATATTTT,CASSPGFGFSGNTIYF
TRBJ1-5,TRBV2,TRBD1,NA,TGTGCCAGCAGTCCACAGGGGGGTAGCAATCAGCCCCAGCATTTT,CASSPQGGSNQPQHF
TRBJ2-1,TRBV24-1,NA,NA,TGTGCCACCAGTGCCAACTCCTACAATGAGCAGTTCTTC,CATSANSYNEQFF
TRBJ2-1,TRBV10-2,NA,NA,TGCGCCAGCACCGGTTACTCCGAGCAGTTCTTC,CASTGYSEQFF
TRBJ2-2,TRBV27,TRBD1,NA,TGTGCCAGCAGTTTAGGGACAGGGTATGGTATCGCGAACACCGGGGAGCTGTTTTTT,CASSLGTGYGIANTGELFF
TRBJ2-4,TRBV7-9,TRBD1,many,TGTGCCAGCAGCCCAGGGGGCGACATTCAGTACTTC,CASSPGGDIQYF
TRBJ1-1,TRBV13,NA,NA,TGTGCCAGCAGCCCAGGGGTTGTAGGCACTGAAGCTTTCTTT,CASSPGVVGTEAFF
TRBJ1-5,TRBV28,TRBD1,NA,TGTGCCAGCAGCTTTGGACAGGCGAGAGGGCGGCCCCAGCATTTT,CASSFGQARGRPQHF
TRBJ2-6,TRBV20-1,NA,NA,TGCAGTGCTAGTTTGCTAGCCGGCTCTGGGGCCAACGTCCTGACTTTC,CSASLLAGSGANVLTF
TRBJ1-1,TRBV2,NA,NA,TGTGCCAGCAGTGAAACAGGAGGGTACACTGAAGCTTTCTTT,CASSETGGYTEAFF
TRBJ1-1,TRBV30,TRBD1,NA,TGTGCCTGGAGCATACAGGGGGCGAATGCTTTCTTT,CAWSIQGANAFF
TRBJ1-5,TRBV12-3/TRBV12-4,NA,NA,TGTGCCAGCACCCGGGTCGGTCAGCCCCAGCATTTT,CASTRVGQPQHF
TRBJ2-1,TRBV2,TRBD2,NA,TGTGCCAGCAGTGAAGAGGGGCCTAGCGGGTTCTTC,CASSEEGPSGFF
TRBJ1-3,TRBV19,TRBD1,few,TGTGCCAGTAGTGGGGACAGATCTGGAAACACCATATATTTT,CASSGDRSGNTIYF
TRBJ1-5,TRBV18,TRBD1,NA,TGTGCCAGCTCACCCGGACAGGGGCATCAGCCCCAGCATTTT,CASSPGQGHQPQHF
TRBJ2-1,TRBV6-5,NA,NA,TGTGCCAGCAGCCGGTACAATGAGCAGTTCTTC,CASSRYNEQFF
TRBJ2-4,TRBV5-6,NA,NA,TGTGCCAGCAGTGAGACCAAAAACATTCAGTACTTC,CASSETKNIQYF
TRBJ2-7,TRBV19,NA,NA,TGTGCCAGTAGTCGGGCTAGCGCGACATACGAGCAGTACTTC,CASSRASATYEQYF
TRBJ2-7,TRBV5-4,NA,NA,TGTGCCAGCAGCTCTGACACCTACGAGCAGTACTTC,CASSSDTYEQYF
TRBJ2-5,TRBV5-5,TRBD2,NA,TGTGCCAGCAGCTTATTACTAGCGGGTCCCCAAGAGACCCAGTACTTC,CASSLLLAGPQETQYF
TRBJ1-2,TRBV19,TRBD1,NA,TGTGCCAGTAGTTCCCGACAGGGGAATGGCTACACCTTC,CASSSRQGNGYTF
TRBJ2-7,TRBV25-1,TRBD1,NA,TGTGCCAGCAGTGACCCGGACAGGACTTTATCCTACGAGCAGTACTTC,CASSDPDRTLSYEQYF